What follows is one T cell receptor (beta chain) and its context. What it recognizes is unknown. The data originate from a study of CXCR3-negative and CXCR3-positive naive CD8 T cells. Looking at the study overall: The libraries together contributed about 135 million TRB reads, each supplying about 1.5 +/- 0.3 million. Study results and caveats: Both naive subsets had comparably high diversity; memory CD8+ cells much lower. After cryopreservation, CXCR3 expression dropped partially; most assays used fresh PBMCs. TRB CDR3 properties indicated TCR strength, while surface CD5 was similar across naive subsets.

Via 5' RACE with UMI labels, TRB cDNA libraries were prepared. One entry per CDR3 protein, without DNA, is what TCRdb gives after re-calling the 5' RACE reads. The sample data list about 40,000 distinct CDR3 sequences. The CDR3 contains 17 residues. The sequenced sample consisted of memory CD8+ T cells from blood. This receptor was obtained from a human donor in good health. Some clones in this sample may be carry-over from other donors' samples. The chain joins TRBV12-3 or TRBV12-4 to TRBJ2-3; the TCRdb D gene call, TRBD1, has no DNA to confirm it. CDR3: CASSSSGGAGSTDTQYF.